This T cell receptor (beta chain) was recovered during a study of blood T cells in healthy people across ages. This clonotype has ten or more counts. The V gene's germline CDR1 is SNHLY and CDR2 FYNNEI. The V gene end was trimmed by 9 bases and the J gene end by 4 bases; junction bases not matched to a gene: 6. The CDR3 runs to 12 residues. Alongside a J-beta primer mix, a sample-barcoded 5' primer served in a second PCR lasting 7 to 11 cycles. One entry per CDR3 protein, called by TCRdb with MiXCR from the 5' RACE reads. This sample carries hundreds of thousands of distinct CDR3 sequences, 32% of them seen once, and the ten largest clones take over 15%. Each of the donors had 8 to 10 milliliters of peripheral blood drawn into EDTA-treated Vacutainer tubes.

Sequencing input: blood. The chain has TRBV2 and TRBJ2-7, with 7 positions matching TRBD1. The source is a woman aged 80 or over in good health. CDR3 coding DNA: TGTGCCAGAGGGACAGTCGGATACGAGCAGTACTTC. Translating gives CARGTVGYEQYF.